The 5 T cell receptor beta chains reported below all come from one sample, sequenced in a study of cytomegalovirus exposure and HLA in healthy donors. The PCR made use of 60 Vbeta and 13 Jbeta primers. Clones were read by immunoSEQ multiplex PCR, and TCRdb kept only the in-frame ones, dropping some. The data hold 90,000 to 120,000 clones, with roughly 79% observed a single time. The material sequenced was PBMCs. These TCRs come from a man aged 55 to 69 in good health and CMV-seropositive.

This chain connects TRBV6-5 to TRBJ2-5; the D gene is possibly TRBD2 (5 bases). The CDR3 is 15 residues long. Germline V lookup: CDR1 MNHEY, CDR2 SVGAGI. V dropped 4 bases and J dropped 3 bases, with 15 bases sitting between them. CDR3: CASSLARSGEETQYF. The CDR3 nucleotides read TGTGCCAGCAGTTTGGCCCGGAGCGGAGAAGAGACCCAGTACTTC.

This clone was observed a handful of times. The V and J genes are TRBV12-5 and TRBJ1-1; D might be TRBD1 (5 bases). Germline assignment: CDR1 LGHNT and CDR2 FRNRAP. Trimming pared 6 bases from V and 9 bases from J, leaving 14 bases between. The CDR3 is 12 residues long. CDR3 sequence: CASGTDSGKAFF. In DNA, the CDR3 is TGTGCTAGTGGAACCGACAGTGGTAAAGCTTTCTTT.

The V and J genes are TRBV28 and TRBJ2-6; a possible D gene is TRBD2 (6 bases). Germline V gene data show CDR1 as MDHEN and CDR2 as SYDVKM. Trimming cost V 8 bases and J 1 base, with 18 bases left between them. This CDR3 comprises 17 residues. The CDR3 reads CASAQGLRLSGANVLTF. The CDR3 nucleotides are TGTGCCAGCGCCCAGGGACTGAGGCTATCTGGGGCCAACGTCCTGACTTTC.

The CDR3 nucleotides read TGTGCCAGCAGTTACTCGACAGGGGGCGAGTCTTTCTTT. This codes for CASSYSTGGESFF. V gene TRBV6-5 combines with J gene TRBJ1-1; 10 bases are shared with TRBD1. With V trimmed by 0 bases and J by 12 bases, 4 bases remained unmatched. The CDR3 length is 13 residues. From germline, CDR1 is MNHEY and CDR2 SVGAGI.

The chain joins TRBV5-5 to TRBJ1-1, with no clear D. The V gene's germline CDR1 is SGHKS and CDR2 YYEKEE (reference sequence). V lost 6 bases and J 2 bases, leaving 14 bases between the germline ends. The CDR3 runs 14 residues. DNA for the CDR3: TGTGCCAGCAACGTTTTGAGGTCAAACACTGAAGCTTTCTTT. This encodes CASNVLRSNTEAFF.